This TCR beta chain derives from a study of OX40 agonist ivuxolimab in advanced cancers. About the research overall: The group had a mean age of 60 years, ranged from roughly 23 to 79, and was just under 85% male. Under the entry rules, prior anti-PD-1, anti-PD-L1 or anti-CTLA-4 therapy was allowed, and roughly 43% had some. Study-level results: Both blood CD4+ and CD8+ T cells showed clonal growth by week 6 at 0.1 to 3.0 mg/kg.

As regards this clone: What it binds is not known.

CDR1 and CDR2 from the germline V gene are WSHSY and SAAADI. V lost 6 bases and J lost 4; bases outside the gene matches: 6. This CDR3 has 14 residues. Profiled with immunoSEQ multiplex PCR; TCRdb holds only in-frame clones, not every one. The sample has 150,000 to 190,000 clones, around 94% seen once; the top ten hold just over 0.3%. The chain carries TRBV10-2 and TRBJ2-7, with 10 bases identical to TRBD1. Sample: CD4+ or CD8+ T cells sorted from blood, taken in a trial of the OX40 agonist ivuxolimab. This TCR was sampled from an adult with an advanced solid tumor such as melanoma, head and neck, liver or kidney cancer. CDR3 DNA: TGCGCCAGCAGGGCCGGACAGGGGGTATACGAGCAGTACTTC. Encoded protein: CASRAGQGVYEQYF.